Described below is a single T cell receptor beta chain sequence and its context. The sample comes from a study of T cell changes during pregnancy in multiple sclerosis. Assay: immunoSEQ multiplex PCR; the TCRdb copy retains only in-frame clones and omits some. The sample lists about 38,000 clones, about 90% occurring once. Losses at the gene ends were 4 bases for V and 15 bases for J; bases not matched to a gene: 17. CDR3 size: 15 residues. CDR1 SNHLY and CDR2 FYNNEI come from the germline V gene. The specimen comprised CD4+ T cells from peripheral blood mononuclear cells, sampled before pregnancy. The clonotype was recovered from a female donor with multiple sclerosis, enrolled in a pregnancy study. The chain joins TRBV2 to TRBJ1-4; 7 positions agree with TRBD1. CDR3 amino acids: CASSVNRGAAIRVFF. CDR3 coding DNA: TGTGCCAGCAGTGTCAACAGGGGCGCAGCGATAAGGGTGTTTTTT.